This T cell receptor beta chain emerged from a study of PD-1 blockade in classical Hodgkin lymphoma. Each of the patients experienced relapse following autologous stem cell transplantation, and their brentuximab vedotin exposure differed. Trimming removed 3 bases from V and 3 bases from J, with 12 bases in between. CDR1 and CDR2 from the germline V gene are SEHNR and FQNEAQ (reference sequence). The CDR3 has 15 residues. In this sample, this clone turned up once. Sequencing was performed with immunoSEQ multiplex PCR; in TCRdb, only in-frame clones are kept and a portion is missing. The repertoire holds around 99,000 clones, 75% to 85% seen once, with roughly 16% in the top ten.

This specimen consisted of peripheral blood mononuclear cells (PBMCs), obtained before the second cycle of nivolumab. V usage is TRBV7-9 and J usage is TRBJ2-4, with D perhaps matching TRBD2 (7 bases). This sequence was found in a human donor with classical Hodgkin lymphoma. The CDR3: CASSLGGLVKNIQYF. Here the CDR3 DNA reads TGTGCCAGCAGCTTGGGGGGGCTTGTCAAAAACATTCAGTACTTC.